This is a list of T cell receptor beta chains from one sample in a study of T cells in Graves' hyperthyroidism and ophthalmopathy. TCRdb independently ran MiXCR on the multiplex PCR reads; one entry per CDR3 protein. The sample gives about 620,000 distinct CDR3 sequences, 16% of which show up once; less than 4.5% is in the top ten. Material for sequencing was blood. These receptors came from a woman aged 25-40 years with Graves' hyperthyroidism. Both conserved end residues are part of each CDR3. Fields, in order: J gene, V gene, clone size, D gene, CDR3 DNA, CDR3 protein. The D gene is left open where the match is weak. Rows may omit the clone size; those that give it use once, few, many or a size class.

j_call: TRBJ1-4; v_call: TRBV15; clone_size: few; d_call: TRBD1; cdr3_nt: TGTGCCACCAGCAGCCTCGACAGGGGATATGAAAAACTGTTTTTT; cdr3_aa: CATSSLDRGYEKLFF
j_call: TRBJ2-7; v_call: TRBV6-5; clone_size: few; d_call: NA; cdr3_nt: TGTGCCAGCAGTTACTCGAGGCGACTACCTACCTACGAGCAGTACTTC; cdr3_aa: CASSYSRRLPTYEQYF
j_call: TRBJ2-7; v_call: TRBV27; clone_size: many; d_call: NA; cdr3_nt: TGTGCCAGCAGTTCCACCTCCGCTTACGAGCAGTACTTC; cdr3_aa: CASSSTSAYEQYF
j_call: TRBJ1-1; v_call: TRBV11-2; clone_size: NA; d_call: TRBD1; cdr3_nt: TGTGCCAGCAACACCCCGGGACAGGGGAACACTGAAGCTTTCTTT; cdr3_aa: CASNTPGQGNTEAFF
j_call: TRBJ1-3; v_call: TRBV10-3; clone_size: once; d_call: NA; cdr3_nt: TGTGCCATCAGTGAGTCGGGAAGCCATGGAAACACCATATATTTT; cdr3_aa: CAISESGSHGNTIYF
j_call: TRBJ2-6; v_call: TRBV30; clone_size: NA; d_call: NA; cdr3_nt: TGTGCCTGGAGTGTACCCATTGAGGGGGCCAACGTCCTGACTTTC; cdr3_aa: CAWSVPIEGANVLTF
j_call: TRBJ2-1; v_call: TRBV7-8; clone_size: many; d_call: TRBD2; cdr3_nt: TGTGCCAGCAGCGAGAGACTAGCGAGAGGCAATGAGCAGTTCTTC; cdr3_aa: CASSERLARGNEQFF
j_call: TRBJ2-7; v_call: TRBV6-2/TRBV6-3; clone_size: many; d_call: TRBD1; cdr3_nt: TGTGCCAGCAGACGAGACAGGGGGTCTTCCTACGAGCAGTACTTC; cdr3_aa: CASRRDRGSSYEQYF
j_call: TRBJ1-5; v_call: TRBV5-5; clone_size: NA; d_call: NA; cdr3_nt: TGTGCCAGCGCCTTCGGGGGCGGGGGCAATCAGCCCCAGCATTTT; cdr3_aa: CASAFGGGGNQPQHF
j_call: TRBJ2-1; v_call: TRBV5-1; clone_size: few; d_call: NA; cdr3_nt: TGCGCCAGCAGCTGGGCCCACGGACGAGATGAGCAGTTCTTC; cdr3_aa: CASSWAHGRDEQFF
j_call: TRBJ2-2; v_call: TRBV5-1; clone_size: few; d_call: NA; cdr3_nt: TGCGCCAGCAGCTCCGGGCTGTCCGGGGAGCTGTTTTTT; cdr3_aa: CASSSGLSGELFF
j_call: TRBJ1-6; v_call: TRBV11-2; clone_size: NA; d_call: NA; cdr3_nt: TGTGCCAGCAGCTGGGGCGGGGTGTATTCACCCCTCCACTTT; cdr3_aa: CASSWGGVYSPLHF
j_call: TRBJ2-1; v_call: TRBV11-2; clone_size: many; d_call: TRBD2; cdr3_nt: TGTGCCAGCAGCCGAATAGCGGGTGAGCAGTTCTTC; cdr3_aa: CASSRIAGEQFF
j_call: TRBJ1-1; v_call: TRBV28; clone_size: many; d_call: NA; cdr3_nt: TGTGCCAGCAGTTCACGCGACGGGAACACTGAAGCTTTCTTT; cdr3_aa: CASSSRDGNTEAFF
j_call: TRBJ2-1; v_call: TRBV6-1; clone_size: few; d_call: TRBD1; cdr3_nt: TGTGCCAGCGGCTTCGGGACAGGGGCGAGGAATGAGCAGTTCTTC; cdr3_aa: CASGFGTGARNEQFF
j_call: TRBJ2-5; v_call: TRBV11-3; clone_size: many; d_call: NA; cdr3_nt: TGTGCCAGCAGCAAAGGGGGGGACCAAGAGACCCAGTACTTC; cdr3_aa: CASSKGGDQETQYF
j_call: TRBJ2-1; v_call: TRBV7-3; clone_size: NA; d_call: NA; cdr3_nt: TGTGCCAGCAGCCCGATACTGCCGAATGGGCAGTTCTTC; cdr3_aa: CASSPILPNGQFF
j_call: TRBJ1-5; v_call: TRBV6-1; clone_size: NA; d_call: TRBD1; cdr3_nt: TGTGCCAGCACCCAGGACAGGGGCGGCAATCAGCCCCAGCATTTT; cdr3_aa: CASTQDRGGNQPQHF
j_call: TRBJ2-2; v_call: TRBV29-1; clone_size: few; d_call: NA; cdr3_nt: TGCAGCGTTGGCCGGGACAAGCTCAACACCGGGGAGCTGTTTTTT; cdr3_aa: CSVGRDKLNTGELFF
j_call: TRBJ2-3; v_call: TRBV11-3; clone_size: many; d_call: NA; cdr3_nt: TGTGCCAGTTTCGCTCGGGACTCTGGTACGCAGTATTTT; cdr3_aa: CASFARDSGTQYF
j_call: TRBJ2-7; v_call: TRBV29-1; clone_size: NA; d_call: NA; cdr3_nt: TGCAGCGCTTTTCTCCGGGACGGTGATTCCTACGAGCAGTACTTC; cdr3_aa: CSAFLRDGDSYEQYF
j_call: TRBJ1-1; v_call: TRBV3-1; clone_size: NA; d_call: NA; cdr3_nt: TGTGCCAGCAGCCGTGAGAACACAGGGAGGACTGAAGCTTTCTTT; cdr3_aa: CASSRENTGRTEAFF
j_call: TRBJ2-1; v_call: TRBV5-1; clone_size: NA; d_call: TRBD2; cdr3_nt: TGCGCCAGCAGCTTGGCCGGGCTAGCGGGCTCCAGCTCCTACAATGAGCAGTTCTTC; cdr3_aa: CASSLAGLAGSSSYNEQFF
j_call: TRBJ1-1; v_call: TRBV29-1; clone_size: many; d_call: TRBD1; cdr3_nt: TGCAGCGTCCATCTAGTTACGGGACAACAGGGGGGTCTGAACACTGAAGCTTTCTTT; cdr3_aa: CSVHLVTGQQGGLNTEAFF
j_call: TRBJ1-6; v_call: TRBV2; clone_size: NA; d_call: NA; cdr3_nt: TGTGCCAGCAGGGGCCTAGTAGATAATTCACCCCTCCACTTT; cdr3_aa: CASRGLVDNSPLHF
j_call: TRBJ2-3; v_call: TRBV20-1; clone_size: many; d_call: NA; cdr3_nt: TGCAGTGCTACCTTTACAGATACGCAGTATTTT; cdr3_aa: CSATFTDTQYF
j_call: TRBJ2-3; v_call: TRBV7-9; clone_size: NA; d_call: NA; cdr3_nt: TGTGCCAGCAGCGGACCTCCGGGACGGCGGATTACAGATACGCAGTATTTT; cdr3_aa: CASSGPPGRRITDTQYF
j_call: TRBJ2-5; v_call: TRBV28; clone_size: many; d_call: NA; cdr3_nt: TGTGCCAGCAGCCTCCCCCCGGCAGGGCAAGAGACCCAGTACTTC; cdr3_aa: CASSLPPAGQETQYF
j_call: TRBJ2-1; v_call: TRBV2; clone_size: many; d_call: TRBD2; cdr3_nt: TGTACCAGCAGTGACGGGCTAGCGGGAGGAAATGAGCAGTTCTTC; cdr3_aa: CTSSDGLAGGNEQFF
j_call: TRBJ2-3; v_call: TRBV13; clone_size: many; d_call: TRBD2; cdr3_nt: TGTGCCAGCAGCCGCAGTAGCGGGAGGATCACAGATACGCAGTATTTT; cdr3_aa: CASSRSSGRITDTQYF
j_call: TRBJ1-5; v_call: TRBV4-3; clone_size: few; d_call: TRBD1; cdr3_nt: TGCGCCAGCAGCCAGGGGACAGGGGGCTATCAGCCCCAGCATTTT; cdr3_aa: CASSQGTGGYQPQHF
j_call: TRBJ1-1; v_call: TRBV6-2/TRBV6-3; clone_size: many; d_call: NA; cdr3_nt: TGTGCCAGCAGCTCGACGGAGAACACTGAAGCTTTCTTT; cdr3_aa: CASSSTENTEAFF
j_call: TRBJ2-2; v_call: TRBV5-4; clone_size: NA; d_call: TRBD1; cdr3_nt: TGTGCCAGCAGCCCGGGACAGGGGAGGAACACCGGGGAGCTGTTTTTT; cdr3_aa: CASSPGQGRNTGELFF
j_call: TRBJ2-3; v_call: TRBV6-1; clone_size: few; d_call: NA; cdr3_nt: TGTGCCAGCAGTGACCCAAGTTTTAGCACAGATACGCAGTATTTT; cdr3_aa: CASSDPSFSTDTQYF
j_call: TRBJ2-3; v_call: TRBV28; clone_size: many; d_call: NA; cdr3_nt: TGTGCCAGCAGTTCCGCCCCGGGATCCCGCACAGATACGCAGTATTTT; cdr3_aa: CASSSAPGSRTDTQYF
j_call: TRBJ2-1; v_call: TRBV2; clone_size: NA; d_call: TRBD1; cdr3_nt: TGTGCCAGCAGTCGGACAGGGCCCAATGAGCAGTTCTTC; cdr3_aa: CASSRTGPNEQFF
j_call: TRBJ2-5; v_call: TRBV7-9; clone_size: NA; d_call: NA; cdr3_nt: TGTGCCAGCGGCTTAGCCCCCGGAGGCCGCCCGACCCAGTACTTC; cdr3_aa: CASGLAPGGRPTQYF